Listed here is a single TCR beta chain. The method was immunoSEQ multiplex PCR; TCRdb's version includes in-frame clones alone and lacks a portion of them. The sample holds 150,000 to 200,000 clones, approximately 85% seen once. This entry is derived from a study of blood T cell repertoires in COVID-19. CDR3 length equals 17 residues. Germline V gene sequence: CDR1 SGHDT, CDR2 YYEEEE. V shed 3 bases, J shed 0 bases, and the junction held 11 bases outside the gene matches. The chain has TRBV5-6 and TRBJ2-7; TRBD2 matches 8 bases. The sample taken for sequencing was peripheral blood. This clonotype was obtained from a human donor with active or convalescent COVID-19. The donor label of this sample is uncertain. Written as DNA, the CDR3 is TGTGCCAGCAGCTGGGGACTAGTCTCGAGGAGCTCCTACGAGCAGTACTTC. This translates into CASSWGLVSRSSYEQYF.